This T cell receptor (beta chain) was sequenced for a study of blood T cells in healthy people across ages. Notes on the study in general: In long-lived donors, naive CD4+ cell counts and diversity exceeded those of aged donors.

Concerning this clonotype: Antigen specificity is unknown.

CDR1 and CDR2 from the germline V gene are SGHRS and YFSETQ. This CDR3 spans 14 amino acids. With V trimmed by 4 bases and J by 4 bases, 5 bases remained unmatched. The use of a sample-barcoded 5' primer and a J-beta primer mix characterized a second PCR of about 7 to 12 cycles. Using its own MiXCR run on the 5' RACE reads, TCRdb lists one record per CDR3 protein. The sample lists about 830,000 distinct CDR3 sequences, under 80% occurring once. Sequencing was performed on blood. The chain joins TRBV5-1 to TRBJ1-2, with 9 bases lining up with TRBD1. The source is a man aged 30 to 45 in good health. The CDR3 DNA reads TGCGCCAGCAGCACTACAGGGGGCCCCTATGGCTACACCTTC. Translating gives CASSTTGGPYGYTF.